This TCR beta chain stems from a study of identifying expanded T cells in peripheral blood. The study, taken as a whole, reports: Clone count variance between approximately two-week samples rose with total template count. About 1.2 clones differed between technical replicates, versus roughly 16 and 20 over time.

TCRdb's table, derived via immunoSEQ multiplex PCR, lists solely in-frame clones and lacks some. The repertoire holds about 58,000 clones, approximately 82% seen once, with roughly a sixth in the top ten. To note about this clone: Its cognate antigen is unknown.

No infections or other immune events were documented during collection. The CDR3 has 15 residues. The germline V gene has CDR1 LNHDA and CDR2 SQIVND (reference sequence). The V end was cut by 1 base, the J end by 2 bases, with 12 bases between. This TCR came from a person aged 18 to 70 in good health. The chain joins TRBV19 to TRBJ2-7, with D unresolved. The source material was blood. The CDR3 DNA is TGTGCCAGTAGTATAGCCCCGGACGGAGCCTACGAGCAGTACTTC. The encoded protein is CASSIAPDGAYEQYF.